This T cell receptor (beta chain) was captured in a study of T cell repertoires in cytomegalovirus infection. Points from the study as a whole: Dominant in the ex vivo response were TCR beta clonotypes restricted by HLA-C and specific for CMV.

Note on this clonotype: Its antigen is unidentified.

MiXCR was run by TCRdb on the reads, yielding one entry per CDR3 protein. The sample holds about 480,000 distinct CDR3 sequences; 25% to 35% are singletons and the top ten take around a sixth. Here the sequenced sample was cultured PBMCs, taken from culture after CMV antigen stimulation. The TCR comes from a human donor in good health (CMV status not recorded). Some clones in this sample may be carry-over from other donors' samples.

In DNA form, the CDR3 reads TGTGCCAGCTCACCACCAGGACTAGATAATATCGAGCAGTACTTC. This translates into CASSPPGLDNIEQYF. This chain connects TRBV18 to TRBJ2-7; 7 bases fit TRBD2. Trimming at V came to 0 bases and at J to 6 bases, leaving 8 bases not matched to a gene. This CDR3 spans 15 amino acids. Germline V gene lookup returns CDR1 KGHSH and CDR2 LQKENI. Together with reference TRBV18 and TRBJ2-7, the CDR3 gives the full variable domain: NAGVMQNPRHLVRRRGQEARLRCSPMKGHSHVYWYRQLPEEGLKFMVYLQKENIIDESGMPKERFSAEFPKEGPSILRIQQVVRGDSAAYFCASSPPGLDNIEQYFGPGTRLTVT.